This TCR beta chain came from a study of OX40 agonist ivuxolimab in advanced cancers. About the investigation overall: Ivuxolimab was a fully human IgG2 agonistic monoclonal antibody targeting the costimulatory receptor OX40 (CD134). Intravenous ivuxolimab was administered to patients every 2 weeks at six dose levels: 0.01, 0.1, 0.3, 1.5, 3 and 10 mg/kg. Of the approximately 50 dose-escalation patients, hepatocellular carcinoma was present in about 19, melanoma in approximately 15, renal cell carcinoma in 9 and head and neck cancer in 9. In the dose-escalation cohort, more than 80% of patients were male, and the mean age was around 65 years with a range of about 20 to 80. Patients were allowed to have had prior anti-PD-1, anti-PD-L1 or anti-CTLA-4 therapy, and more than 35% of the dose-escalation patients had been treated with checkpoint inhibitors. Three dose-escalation patients achieved partial responses, one with hepatocellular carcinoma and two with cutaneous melanoma. Peripheral TCRbeta sequencing was intended to test whether TCR sequence diversity was altered and clonal T-cell expansion was caused by ivuxolimab. The monotherapy dose-escalation portion (N of about 47 patients) of the phase I ivuxolimab trial is reported in the paper.

Genomic DNA was extracted from sorted cells for sequencing of the TCRbeta CDR3 region. The immunoSEQ Assay was used to sequence the TCRbeta CDR3 regions. TCRdb took over this immuneACCESS table, retaining in-frame rearrangements with V and J assigned. Such tables are incomplete; in checked studies, under half of the missing clones stem from an unresolved V gene, and the remainder is unexplained. The sample table lists tens of thousands of clones, roughly nine tenths of them with a count of one. About 0.89% of the sample is taken by the ten largest. The trial excluded patients who had a history of autoimmune disease or were on systemic immunosuppression. In every dose cohort, peripheral blood was drawn for TCR sequencing at baseline, cycle 4 day 1, and cycle 7 day 1. The samples were drawn from a first-in-human, open-label, multicenter phase I dose-escalation trial of ivuxolimab. Adults with locally advanced or metastatic melanoma, renal cell, hepatocellular, or head and neck squamous cell carcinoma were enrolled in the trial. Before TCR sequencing, CD4+ and CD8+ T cells were separately sorted from peripheral blood.

In the case of this clone: It lacks a known antigen. Base qualities are not provided; no much larger clone lies one nucleotide away.

The study at large found these results: Partial responders in the 0.1-3.0 mg/kg groups had among the lowest normalized peripheral clonal expansion, especially among CD8+ T cells. After ivuxolimab, CD8+ T cells had more expanded clones than CD4+ T cells on average. Which antigens the clonally expanded peripheral T cells were specific for was not determined. Low levels of normalized T-cell clonal expansion were also seen in some nonresponding patients. At doses from 0.1 to 3.0 mg/kg, clonal expansion was seen in both CD4+ and CD8+ blood T cells between baseline and week 6.

The cysteine opens and the phenylalanine closes a CDR3 of 14 amino acids. Only the CDR3 portion is preserved as DNA: 42 bases, with reading frame beginning at the first base. The germline V gene provides CDR1 SGHTA and CDR2 FQGNSA. V sheds 3 bases and J sheds 6 bases, leaving 12 bases between their ends. The chain joins TRBV7-2 to TRBJ2-1, and the D gene may be TRBD1, 5 bases matching. The sequenced sample was CD4+ or CD8+ T cells sorted from blood, obtained in a trial of the OX40 agonist ivuxolimab. The clonotype comes from an adult with an advanced solid tumor such as melanoma, head and neck, liver or kidney cancer. The base sequence is TGTGCCAGCAGCTTCTCGGCAGGGCCCAATGAGCAGTTCTTC. Translated, this is CASSFSAGPNEQFF.